The 6 T cell receptor beta chains in this list originate from one sample, sequenced in a study of tissue T cells after allogeneic stem cell transplantation. This table comes from immunoSEQ multiplex PCR, and its TCRdb copy is limited to in-frame clones, with some not included. The repertoire holds fewer than 4,000 clones, with about 50% as singletons. Documented time point: mouse harvest day 14 after allogeneic transplant. Mouse grafts combined 10^7 T-cell-depleted bone marrow cells with 10^6 splenic CD5+ T cells. Material: gut tissue. The receptors here all came from a female BALB/c mouse given C57BL/6 T cells with graft-versus-host disease after an allogeneic hematopoietic cell transplant.

This clone was seen a single time. Gene names follow the mouse nomenclature. The sequenced fragment ends 1 residue before the CDR3 boundary, so the rest is inferred from the germline J gene. V gene TRBV12-1 combines with J gene TRBJ1-1; D remains unclear. Germline V lookup: CDR1 SGHSN, CDR2 HYEKVE. V was cut by 0 bases and J by 1 base, with 5 bases left in between. The CDR3 is made up of 13 amino acids. Here the CDR3 reads CASSLEENTEVFF. CDR3 bases read: TGTGCCAGCTCTCTCGAAGAAAACACAGAAGTCTTC.

Comment on this clone: Mouse germline and gene names are used. Read sequence stops 1 residue before the CDR3 end, and the germline J gene provides the missing end. The rearrangement uses TRBV19 and TRBJ1-1; D is undetermined. V shed 4 bases and J shed 4 bases, with 5 bases lying between them. The CDR3 has 11 residues. CDR1 and CDR2 (germline): FNHDT, SITEND (reference sequence). This chain's CDR3 is CASSPGTEVFF. The DNA read from the CDR3 is TGTGCCAGCAGTCCTGGCACAGAAGTCTTC.

Points on this clone: Gene names follow the mouse nomenclature. The CDR3 end lies 1 residue beyond the end of the read and is filled in from the germline J gene. This chain joins TRBV3 and TRBJ2-7, with 9 bases identical to TRBD2. Losses at the gene ends were 3 bases for V and 1 base for J; bases not matched to a gene: 1. The germline CDR1 and CDR2 sequences are SNHLY and FYNGKV (reference sequence). This CDR3 spans 14 amino acids. CDR3 bases read: TGTGCCAGCAGCTTCGGGACTGGGTCCTATGAACAGTAC. Translating gives CASSFGTGSYEQY. The full-length CDR3 reads as CASSFGTGSYEQYF.

A word on this clone: The gene names here belong to mouse. The read terminates 1 residue before the CDR3 end, so the remaining end is supplied by the germline J gene. J is TRBJ1-4 and V is TRBV23. This CDR3 region has 13 residues. Germline-derived CDR1 and CDR2 are KGHTA and FQNQQP. The sequenced part of the CDR3 DNA is TGCTCCAGCAGTCAACGGGGACCCGAAAGATTATTT. Translating gives CSSSQRGPERLF. Given in full, the CDR3 is CSSSQRGPERLFF.

Comments on this clone: Here the gene names and germline are mouse. The read falls 1 residue short of the CDR3 end, and the missing part is taken from the germline J gene. The genes are TRBV24 and TRBJ2-5; 7 nucleotides line up with TRBD2. The CDR3 spans 12 residues. Germline-derived CDR1 and CDR2 are KGHTA and FRNEEI. Unmatched junction bases numbered 5, after V lost 5 bases and J lost 9 bases. The CDR3 spells CASSMGLLTQYF. Incomplete CDR3 DNA: TGTGCCAGCAGTATGGGACTGCTTACCCAGTAC.

This clone was recorded a few times. The gene symbols are mouse symbols. The read ends 1 residue early relative to the CDR3; the germline J gene fills the gap. V and J are TRBV26 and TRBJ1-4; D unclear. There are 12 residues in the CDR3. Trimming removed 4 bases at V and 4 bases at J, with 4 bases between. CDR1 KGHPV and CDR2 FQNQEV come from the germline V gene (reference sequence). The CDR3 sequence is CASSQVNERLFF. CDR3 bases read: TGTGCCAGCAGTCAGGTCAACGAAAGATTATTT.